This record looks at one T cell receptor (beta chain) sequence and its context. This sample stems from a study of T cells after yellow fever vaccination. In making TCR cDNA, 5'RACE template switching added a universal primer site and UMIs to it. One entry per CDR3 protein results from TCRdb running MiXCR on the 5' RACE reads. The sample has 300,000 to 400,000 distinct CDR3 sequences; about 8.7% are singletons. This CDR3 contains 12 residues. The V end lost 7 bases, the J end lost 6 bases, and 10 bases lay between the germline ends. Germline V lookup: CDR1 SGHTA, CDR2 FQGNSA. The source was PBMCs, collected on the day of the first yellow fever vaccination. This TCR was recovered from a man younger than 35 who received the YFV17D yellow fever vaccine. The V and J genes are TRBV7-2 and TRBJ2-1; D is unclear. CDR3 region: CASTSHPNEQFF. The CDR3 coding sequence is TGTGCCAGCACCTCCCACCCCAATGAGCAGTTCTTC.